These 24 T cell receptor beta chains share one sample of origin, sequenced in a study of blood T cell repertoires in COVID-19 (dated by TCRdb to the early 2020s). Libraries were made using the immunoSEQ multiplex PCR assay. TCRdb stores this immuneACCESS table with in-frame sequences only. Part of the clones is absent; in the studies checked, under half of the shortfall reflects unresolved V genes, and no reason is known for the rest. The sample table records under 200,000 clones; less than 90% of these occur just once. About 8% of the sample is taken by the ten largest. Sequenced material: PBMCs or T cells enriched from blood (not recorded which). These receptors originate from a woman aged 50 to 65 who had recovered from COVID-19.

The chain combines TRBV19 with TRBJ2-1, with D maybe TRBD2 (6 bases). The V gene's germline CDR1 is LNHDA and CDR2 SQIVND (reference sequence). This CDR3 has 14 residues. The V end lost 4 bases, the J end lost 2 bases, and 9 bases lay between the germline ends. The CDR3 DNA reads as TGTGCCAGTAGTAGCGGGGCGCCCTACAATGAGCAGTTCTTC. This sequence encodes CASSSGAPYNEQFF.

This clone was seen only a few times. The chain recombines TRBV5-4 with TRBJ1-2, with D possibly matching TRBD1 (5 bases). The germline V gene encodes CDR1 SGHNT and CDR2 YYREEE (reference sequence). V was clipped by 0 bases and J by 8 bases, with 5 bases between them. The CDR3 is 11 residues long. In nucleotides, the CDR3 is TGTGCCAGCAGCTTGGGGGGCGGCTACACCTTC. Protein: CASSLGGGYTF.

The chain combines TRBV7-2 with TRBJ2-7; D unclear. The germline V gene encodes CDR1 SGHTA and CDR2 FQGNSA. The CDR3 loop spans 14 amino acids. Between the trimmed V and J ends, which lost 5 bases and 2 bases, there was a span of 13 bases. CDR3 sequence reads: CASSHRAVAYEQYF. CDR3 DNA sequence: TGTGCCAGCAGCCATCGAGCTGTCGCCTACGAGCAGTACTTC.

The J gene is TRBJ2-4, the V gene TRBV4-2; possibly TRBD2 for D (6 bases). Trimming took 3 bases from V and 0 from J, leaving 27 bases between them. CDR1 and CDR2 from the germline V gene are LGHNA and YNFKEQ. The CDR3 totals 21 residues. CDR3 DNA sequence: TGTGCCAGCAGCCACTTATCCGCGGGATTTACCGACTCACGAGCCAAAAACATTCAGTACTTC. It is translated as CASSHLSAGFTDSRAKNIQYF.

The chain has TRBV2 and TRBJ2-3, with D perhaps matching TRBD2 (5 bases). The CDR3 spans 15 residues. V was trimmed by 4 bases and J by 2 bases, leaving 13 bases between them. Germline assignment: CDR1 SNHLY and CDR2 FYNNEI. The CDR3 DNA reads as TGTGCCAGCAGTGGTGGGAGCGGAAACACAGATACGCAGTATTTT. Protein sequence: CASSGGSGNTDTQYF. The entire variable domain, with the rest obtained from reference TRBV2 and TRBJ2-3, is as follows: EPEVTQTPSHQVTQMGQEVILRCVPISNHLYFYWYRQILGQKVEFLVSFYNNEISEKSEIFDDQFSVERPDGSNFTLKIRSTKLEDSAMYFCASSGGSGNTDTQYFGPGTRLTVL.

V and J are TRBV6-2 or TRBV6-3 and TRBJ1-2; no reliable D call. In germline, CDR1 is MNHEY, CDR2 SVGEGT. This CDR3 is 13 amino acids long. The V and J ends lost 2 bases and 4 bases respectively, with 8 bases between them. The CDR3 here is CASSYKAGYGYTF. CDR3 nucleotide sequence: TGTGCCAGCAGTTACAAGGCAGGCTATGGCTACACCTTC.

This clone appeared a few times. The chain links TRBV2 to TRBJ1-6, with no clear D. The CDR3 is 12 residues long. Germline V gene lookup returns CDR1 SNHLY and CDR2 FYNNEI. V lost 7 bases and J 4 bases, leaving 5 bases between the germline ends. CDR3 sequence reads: CASTVYNSPLHF. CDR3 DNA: TGTGCCAGCACGGTATATAATTCACCCCTCCACTTT.

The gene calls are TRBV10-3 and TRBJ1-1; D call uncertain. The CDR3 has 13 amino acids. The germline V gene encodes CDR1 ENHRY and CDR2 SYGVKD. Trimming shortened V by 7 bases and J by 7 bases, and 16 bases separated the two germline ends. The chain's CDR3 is CAIKDPGAHEAFF. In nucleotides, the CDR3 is TGTGCCATCAAAGACCCGGGAGCACATGAAGCTTTCTTT.

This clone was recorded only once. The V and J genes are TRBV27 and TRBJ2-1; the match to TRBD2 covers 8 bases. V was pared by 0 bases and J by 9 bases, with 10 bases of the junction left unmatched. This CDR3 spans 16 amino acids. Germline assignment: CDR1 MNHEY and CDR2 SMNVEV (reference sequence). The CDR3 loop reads CASSLSWGGRTAEQFF. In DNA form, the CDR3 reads TGTGCCAGCAGTTTATCTTGGGGCGGGAGGACCGCTGAGCAGTTCTTC.

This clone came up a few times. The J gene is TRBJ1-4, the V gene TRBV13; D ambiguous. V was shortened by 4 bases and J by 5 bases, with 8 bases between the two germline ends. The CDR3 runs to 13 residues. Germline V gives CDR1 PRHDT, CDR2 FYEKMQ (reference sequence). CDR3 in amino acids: CASSSKRNEKLFF. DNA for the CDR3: TGTGCCAGCAGCTCTAAGAGAAATGAAAAACTGTTTTTT.

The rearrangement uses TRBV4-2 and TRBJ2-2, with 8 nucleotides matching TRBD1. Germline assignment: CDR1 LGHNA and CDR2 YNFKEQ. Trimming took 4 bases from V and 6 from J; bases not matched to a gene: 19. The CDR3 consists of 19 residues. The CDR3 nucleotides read TGTGCCAGCAGCCGCAAAGCCCAGGGGGCGCGATCGGATGCCGGGGAGCTGTTTTTT. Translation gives CASSRKAQGARSDAGELFF.

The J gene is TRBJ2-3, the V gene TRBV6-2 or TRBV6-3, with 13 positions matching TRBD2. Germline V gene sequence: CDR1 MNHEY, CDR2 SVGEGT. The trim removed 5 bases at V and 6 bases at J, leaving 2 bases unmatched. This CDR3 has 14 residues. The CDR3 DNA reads TGTGCCAGCAGTCGACTAGCGGGAGGCGATACGCAGTATTTT. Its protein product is CASSRLAGGDTQYF.

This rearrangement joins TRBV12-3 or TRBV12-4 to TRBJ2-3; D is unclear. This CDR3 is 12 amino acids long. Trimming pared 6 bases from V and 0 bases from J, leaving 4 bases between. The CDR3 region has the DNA TGTGCCAGCAGCCCTAGCACAGATACGCAGTATTTT. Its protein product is CASSPSTDTQYF.

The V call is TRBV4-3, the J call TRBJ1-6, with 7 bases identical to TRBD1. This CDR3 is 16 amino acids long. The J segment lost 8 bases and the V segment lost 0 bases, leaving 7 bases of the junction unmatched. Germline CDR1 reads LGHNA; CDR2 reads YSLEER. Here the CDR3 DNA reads TGCGCCAGCAGCCAAGACCCGACCGGACAGGATTCACCCCTCCACTTT. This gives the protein CASSQDPTGQDSPLHF.

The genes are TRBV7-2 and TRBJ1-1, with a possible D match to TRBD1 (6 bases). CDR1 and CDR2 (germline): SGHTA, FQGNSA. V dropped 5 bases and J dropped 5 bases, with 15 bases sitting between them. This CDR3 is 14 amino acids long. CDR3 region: CASSLYRVGTEAFF. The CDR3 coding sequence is TGTGCCAGCAGCCTATACAGGGTGGGGACTGAAGCTTTCTTT.

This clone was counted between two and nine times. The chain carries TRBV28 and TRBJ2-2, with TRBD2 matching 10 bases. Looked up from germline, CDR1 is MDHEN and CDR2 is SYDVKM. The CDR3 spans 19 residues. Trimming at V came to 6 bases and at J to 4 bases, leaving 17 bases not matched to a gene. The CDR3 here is CASSPLSGTSVGRTGELFF. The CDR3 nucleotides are TGTGCCAGCAGCCCCCTATCCGGGACTAGCGTTGGTCGCACCGGGGAGCTGTTTTTT.

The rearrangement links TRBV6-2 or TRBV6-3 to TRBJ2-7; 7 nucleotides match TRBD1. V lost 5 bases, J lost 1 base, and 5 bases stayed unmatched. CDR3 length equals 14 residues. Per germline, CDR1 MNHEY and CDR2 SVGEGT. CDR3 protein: CASSRDSKSYEQYF. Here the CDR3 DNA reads TGTGCCAGCAGTCGGGACAGTAAATCCTACGAGCAGTACTTC.

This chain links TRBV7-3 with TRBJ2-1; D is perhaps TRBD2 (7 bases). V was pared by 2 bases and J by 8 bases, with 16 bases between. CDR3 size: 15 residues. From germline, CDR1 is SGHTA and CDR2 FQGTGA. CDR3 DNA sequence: TGTGCCAGCAGCTTAGGGGGGGCGATATGGGATGAGCAGTTCTTC. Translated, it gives CASSLGGAIWDEQFF.

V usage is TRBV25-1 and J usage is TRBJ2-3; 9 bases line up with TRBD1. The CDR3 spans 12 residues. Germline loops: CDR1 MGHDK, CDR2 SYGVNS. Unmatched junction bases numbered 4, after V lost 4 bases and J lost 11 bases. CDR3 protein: CASSVGDREQYF. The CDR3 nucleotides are TGTGCCAGCAGTGTGGGGGACAGGGAGCAGTATTTT.

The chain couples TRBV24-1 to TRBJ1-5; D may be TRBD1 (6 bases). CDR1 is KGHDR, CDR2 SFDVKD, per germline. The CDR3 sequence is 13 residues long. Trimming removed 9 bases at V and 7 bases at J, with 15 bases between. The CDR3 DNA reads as TGTGCCACCGGCGACAGGAGTGAGCAGCCCCAGCATTTT. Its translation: CATGDRSEQPQHF.

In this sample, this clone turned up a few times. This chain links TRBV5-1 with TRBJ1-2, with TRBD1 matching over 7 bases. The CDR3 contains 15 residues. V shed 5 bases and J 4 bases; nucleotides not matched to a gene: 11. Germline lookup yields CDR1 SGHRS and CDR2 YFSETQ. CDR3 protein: CASRAAGTAAYGYTF. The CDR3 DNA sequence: TGCGCCAGCAGGGCCGCCGGGACAGCTGCCTATGGCTACACCTTC.

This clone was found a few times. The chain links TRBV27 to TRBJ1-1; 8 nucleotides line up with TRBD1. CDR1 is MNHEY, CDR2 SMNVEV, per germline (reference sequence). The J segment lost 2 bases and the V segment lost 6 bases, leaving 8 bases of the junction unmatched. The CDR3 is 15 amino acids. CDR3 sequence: CASRSNRGGNTEAFF. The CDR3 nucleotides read TGTGCCAGCAGATCAAACAGGGGGGGAAACACTGAAGCTTTCTTT.

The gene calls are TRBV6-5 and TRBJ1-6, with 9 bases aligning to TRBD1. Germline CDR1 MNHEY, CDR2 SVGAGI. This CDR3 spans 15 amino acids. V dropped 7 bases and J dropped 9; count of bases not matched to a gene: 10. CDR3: CASTLGRDRASPLHF. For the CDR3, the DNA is TGTGCCAGCACCTTAGGGAGGGACAGGGCTTCACCCCTCCACTTT.

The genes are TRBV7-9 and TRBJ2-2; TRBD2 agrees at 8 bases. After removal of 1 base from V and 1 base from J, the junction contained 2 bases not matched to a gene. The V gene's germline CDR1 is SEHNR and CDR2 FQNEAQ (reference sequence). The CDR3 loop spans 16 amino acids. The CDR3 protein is CASSLDAGGNTGELFF. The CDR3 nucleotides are TGTGCCAGCAGCTTAGACGCGGGAGGGAACACCGGGGAGCTGTTTTTT.